The 5 T cell receptor beta chains in this list originate from one sample, sequenced in a study of tumor-infiltrating lymphocytes in primary liver carcinoma. DNA and RNA were both co-extracted from around 20-30 mg of bulk tissue that had not been sorted. Starting material of 500 to 600 ng total RNA yielded TCR beta cDNA via a constant-region primer. TCR beta libraries came from three nested multiplex PCR rounds using slightly modified ARM-PCR. Use of TRBV1-TRBV30 forward primers with a C-beta reverse primer characterized the first two PCR rounds, which lasted 10 cycles each. MiXCR, run by TCRdb on the multiplex PCR reads, gives a single entry per CDR3 protein. In the table there are more than 50,000 distinct CDR3 sequences, over 70% of which are singletons. The specimen was liver tumor tissue from sampling region 2. As for subset: tumor region T2, inferior pole. Receptors originate from a man in his forties or fifties with primary liver carcinoma and hepatitis B virus infection.

Concerning this clonotype: An end of the junction does not agree with germline; a read error may underlie this. The V and J genes are TRBV29-1 and TRBJ2-3, with D unresolved. The germline CDR1 and CDR2 sequences are SQVTM and ANQGSEA. This CDR3 spans 16 amino acids. This CDR3 reads CSTSPLSAESTDMQYF. For the CDR3, the DNA is TGCAGCACCAGCCCGCTATCGGCTGAATCCACAGATATGCAGTATTTT.

A single count supports this clonotype. CDR3 protein: CASSYSVDQQFF. As DNA, the CDR3 is TGTGCCAGCAGTTACTCGGTCGATCAGCAGTTCTTC. The chain carries TRBV6-6 and TRBJ2-1, with unresolved D. This CDR3 contains 12 residues. Trimming took 0 bases from V and 11 from J, leaving 8 bases between them. Germline CDR1 and CDR2: MNHNY and SVGAGI (reference sequence).

As concerns this clonotype: Given a much more abundant clone one base away, this may be a read error. V usage is TRBV7-9 and J usage is TRBJ1-3; the D is unclear. Germline CDR1 is SEHNR and CDR2 is FQNEAQ (reference sequence). This CDR3 has 12 amino acids. V was clipped by 8 bases and J by 4 bases, with 9 bases between them. CDR3 DNA sequence: TGTGCCAGCGAGGGCAGCGGAAACACCATATATTTT. It encodes CASEGSGNTIYF. Looking up the rest from reference TRBV7-9 and TRBJ1-3 gives the full variable domain: DTGVSQNPRHKITKRGQNVTFRCDPISEHNRLYWYRQTLGQGPEFLTYFQNEAQLEKSRLLSDRFSAERPKGSFSTLEIQRTEQGDSAMYLCASEGSGNTIYFGEGSWLTVV.

Comments on this clonotype: A read error may explain this, as a much larger clone is one base away. This chain connects TRBV28 to TRBJ1-2; the match to TRBD1 covers 10 bases. CDR3 length: 18 residues. Looked up from germline, CDR1 is MDHEN and CDR2 is SYDVKM. CDR3 DNA sequence: TGTGCCAGCAGCCGACGCAACAGCGCGGGGACAGGGGATTATGACTACACCTTC. Its translation: CASSRRNSAGTGDYDYTF.

As for this clonotype: Mismatch with germline at one junction end may stem from a read error. This chain connects TRBV13 to TRBJ2-1; 10 positions match TRBD1. From germline, CDR1 is PRHDT and CDR2 FYEKMQ (reference sequence). The CDR3 sequence is 11 residues long. Written as DNA, the CDR3 is TGTACCAGCGGCTTAGGACAGGGGGGGACCTTC. It translates to CTSGLGQGGTF.